The present T cell receptor (beta chain) was sequenced within a study of control samples from healthy donors and cancer patients (TCRdb year 2020). Libraries were made using the immunoSEQ multiplex PCR assay. The source is immuneACCESS, and TCRdb retained only in-frame sequences with V and J called. Part of the clones is not carried over; for the studies checked, unresolved V genes explain less than half of this, and the remainder is unexplained. The sample table holds 120,000 or so clones, of which roughly 91% were seen once. Around 9% of the sample goes to the ten largest clones. The CDR3 has 13 amino acids, counting the end cysteine and phenylalanine. The only DNA kept is the CDR3, 39 bases in frame from the first base. V loses 7 bases of germline sequence and J loses 0 bases, and the interval between the two ends is 4 bases. This clone was observed a handful of times. Its target antigen remains unknown. Base qualities were left out, and no much larger clone turns up one base away.

The sample taken for sequencing was blood. The clonotype comes from a man aged 40-49 years in good health. The sequence links TRBV12-3 or TRBV12-4 to TRBJ2-6, with an unclear D gene assignment. The DNA reads as follows: TGTGCCAGCAATCTCTCTGGGGCCAACGTCCTGACTTTC. Translated, this gives CASNLSGANVLTF.